This T cell receptor beta chain was recovered during a study of blood T cell repertoires in COVID-19. Study at large: T cells, B-cell-depleted T cells, or PBMCs supplied cDNA or gDNA.

Produced via immunoSEQ multiplex PCR; TCRdb's table is partial and in-frame only. The data show under 120,000 clones, with 80% to 90% seen just once and 2.1% held by the top ten. This CDR3 has 16 residues. Looked up from germline, CDR1 is KGHDR and CDR2 is SFDVKD. V was cut by 4 bases and J by 6 bases, with 17 bases left in between. The sequence derives from a human donor in a cohort sampled during active COVID-19. The gene calls are TRBV24-1 and TRBJ1-4; D unresolved. The specimen was peripheral blood. This CDR3 reads CATSDSKGPRDEKLFF. CDR3 bases: TGTGCCACCAGTGACTCGAAAGGACCGCGGGATGAAAAACTGTTTTTT.